The text below deals with one T cell receptor beta chain. Its matching antigen is unknown. Here immunoSEQ multiplex PCR was the method, and the copy in TCRdb shows in-frame clones only, minus some. This table has around 120,000 clones, roughly 85% appearing once. This sample stems from a study of T cell responses to AZD1222 COVID-19 vaccine. Study-wide results and caveats: Clonal diversity was possibly underestimated; the donors were predominantly white British and more often female.

This CDR3 is 14 amino acids long. V shed 4 bases and J shed 11 bases, with 18 bases lying between them. From germline, CDR1 is SGHKS and CDR2 YYEKEE (reference sequence). This receptor was taken from an adult in good health. V usage is TRBV5-5 and J usage is TRBJ1-4; no clear D. The sample consisted of peripheral blood, taken on day 0 of AZD1222 vaccination. CDR3 sequence (DNA): TGTGCCAGCAGCCCTCAAGAACTAATCGGGAAACTGTTTTTT. This codes for CASSPQELIGKLFF.